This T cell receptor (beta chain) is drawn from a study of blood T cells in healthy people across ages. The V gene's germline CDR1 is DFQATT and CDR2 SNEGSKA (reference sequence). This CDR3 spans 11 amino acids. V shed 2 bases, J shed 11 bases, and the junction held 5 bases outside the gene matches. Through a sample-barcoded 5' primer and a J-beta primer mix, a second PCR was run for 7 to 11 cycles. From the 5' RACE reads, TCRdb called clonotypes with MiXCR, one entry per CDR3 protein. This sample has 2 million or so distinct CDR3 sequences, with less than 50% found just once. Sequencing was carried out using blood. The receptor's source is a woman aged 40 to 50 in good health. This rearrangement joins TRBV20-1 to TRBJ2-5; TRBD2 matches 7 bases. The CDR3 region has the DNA TGCAGTGCTAGAAGGGAGGGTGAGCAGTACTTC. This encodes CSARREGEQYF.